Below are 5 T cell receptor beta chains sequenced from a single sample in a study of identical twins (dated by TCRdb to 2016 to 2017). Library prep was done by 5' RACE. TCRdb lists the instrument as Illumina HiSeq 2000. TCRdb reworked the public reads: Q25 trimming with fastp, MiXCR clone assembly, productive beta chains retained. Rows with a matching CDR3 protein are joined into one entry that keeps the most common DNA and genes. The sample contains over 250,000 distinct CDR3 sequences, roughly 10% of them found a single time. The ten largest clones take up roughly 6.4% of the sample. This sample was also put to use in a study of yellow fever vaccine responses in identical twins.

What was sequenced was CD8+ T cells sorted from blood. Receptors originate from a woman between 18 and 30 years old in good health.

The chain has TRBV9 and TRBJ1-1, with D uncertain. V lost 0 bases and J lost 1, with 7 bases in between. The CDR3 is 14 residues long. Germline CDR1 reads SGDLS; CDR2 reads YYNGEE. CDR3 bases: TGTGCCAGCAGCGTAGAGGTGGGGAACACTGAAGCTTTCTTT. Translating gives CASSVEVGNTEAFF.

This clonotype has only a few counts. CDR3 protein: CSARDTDTYGYTF. In DNA, the CDR3 is TGCAGTGCTAGAGATACGGACACCTATGGCTACACCTTC. The chain has TRBV20-1 and TRBJ1-2, with D perhaps matching TRBD1 (5 bases). The CDR3 spans 13 residues. Germline assignment: CDR1 DFQATT and CDR2 SNEGSKA (reference sequence). Trimming pared 0 bases from V and 4 bases from J, leaving 9 bases between.

The sample holds a few counts of this clonotype. This chain uses TRBV5-1 with TRBJ2-2; 11 positions agree with TRBD2. Germline CDR1 SGHRS, CDR2 YFSETQ. V lost 4 bases and J lost 5; bases outside the gene matches: 10. The CDR3 covers 17 residues. The CDR3 sequence is CASSLRSGGAGTGELFF. DNA of the CDR3: TGCGCCAGCAGCCTTCGTAGCGGGGGGGCCGGGACCGGGGAGCTGTTTTTT.

J is TRBJ1-1 and V is TRBV20-1; D gene uncertain. Germline V gives CDR1 DFQATT, CDR2 SNEGSKA (reference sequence). There are 15 residues in the CDR3. V dropped 6 bases and J dropped 3 bases, with 20 bases sitting between them. For the CDR3, the DNA is TGCAGTGCCCCTAGCACAGCTACCTTGGACACTGAAGCTTTCTTT. Its translation: CSAPSTATLDTEAFF.

This clonotype has ten or more counts. V is TRBV25-1 and J is TRBJ1-2; D remains ambiguous. Germline-derived CDR1 and CDR2 are MGHDK and SYGVNS. CDR3 length: 16 amino acids. V gave up 4 bases and J gave up 4 bases, with 19 bases separating them. CDR3 in DNA: TGTGCCAGCAGTGTCCACGGGCATATTATGACCTATGGCTACACCTTC. Amino acid sequence: CASSVHGHIMTYGYTF.